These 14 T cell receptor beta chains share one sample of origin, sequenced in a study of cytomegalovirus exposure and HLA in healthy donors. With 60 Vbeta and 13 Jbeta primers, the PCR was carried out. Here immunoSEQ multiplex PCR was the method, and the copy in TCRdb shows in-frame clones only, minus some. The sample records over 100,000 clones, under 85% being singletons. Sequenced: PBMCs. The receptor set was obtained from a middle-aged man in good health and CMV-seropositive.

CDR3 in amino acids: CASSLVTGVGDTQYF. DNA of the CDR3: TGTGCCAGCAGCTTAGTAACAGGGGTGGGAGATACGCAGTATTTT. The rearrangement links TRBV7-9 to TRBJ2-3; 7 nucleotides match TRBD1. Losses at the gene ends were 1 base for V and 5 bases for J; bases not matched to a gene: 6. Germline-derived CDR1 and CDR2 are SEHNR and FQNEAQ (reference sequence). This CDR3 spans 15 amino acids.

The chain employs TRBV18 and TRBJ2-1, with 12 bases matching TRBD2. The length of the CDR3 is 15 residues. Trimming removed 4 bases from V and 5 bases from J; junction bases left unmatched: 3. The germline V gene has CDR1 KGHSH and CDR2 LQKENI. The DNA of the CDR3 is TGTGCCAGCTCACAACTAGCGGGGGGTAACAATGAGCAGTTCTTC. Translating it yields CASSQLAGGNNEQFF.

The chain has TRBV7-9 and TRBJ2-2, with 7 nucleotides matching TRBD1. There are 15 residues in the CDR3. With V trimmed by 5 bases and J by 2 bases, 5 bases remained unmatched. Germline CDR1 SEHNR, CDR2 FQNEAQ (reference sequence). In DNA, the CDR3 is TGTGCCAGCAGCCGGACAGGAACTAACACCGGGGAGCTGTTTTTT. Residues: CASSRTGTNTGELFF.

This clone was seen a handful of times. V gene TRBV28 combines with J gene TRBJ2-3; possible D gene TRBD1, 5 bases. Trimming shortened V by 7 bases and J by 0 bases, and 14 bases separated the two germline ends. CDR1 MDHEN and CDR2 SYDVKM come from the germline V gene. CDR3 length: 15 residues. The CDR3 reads CASNGQGTSTDTQYF. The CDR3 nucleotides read TGTGCCAGCAACGGGCAGGGCACCAGCACAGATACGCAGTATTTT.

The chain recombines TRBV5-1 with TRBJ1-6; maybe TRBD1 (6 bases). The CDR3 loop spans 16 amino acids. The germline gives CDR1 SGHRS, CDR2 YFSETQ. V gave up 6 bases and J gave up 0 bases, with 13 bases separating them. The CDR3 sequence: CASTPPGHSYNSPLHF. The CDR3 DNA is TGCGCCAGCACCCCGCCGGGACACTCCTATAATTCACCCCTCCACTTT.

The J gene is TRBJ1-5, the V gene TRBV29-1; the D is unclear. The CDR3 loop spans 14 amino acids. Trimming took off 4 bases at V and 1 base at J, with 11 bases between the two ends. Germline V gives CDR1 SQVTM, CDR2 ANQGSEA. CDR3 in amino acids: CSVAPAGSNQPQHF. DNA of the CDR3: TGCAGCGTTGCCCCCGCCGGGAGCAATCAGCCCCAGCATTTT.

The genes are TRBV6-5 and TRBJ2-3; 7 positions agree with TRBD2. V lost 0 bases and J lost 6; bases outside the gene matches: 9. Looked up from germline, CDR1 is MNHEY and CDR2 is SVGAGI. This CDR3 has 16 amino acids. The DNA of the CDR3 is TGTGCCAGCAGTTACTCGATAGTGGCGGGGGTGGATACGCAGTATTTT. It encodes CASSYSIVAGVDTQYF.

CDR3 nucleotides: TGTGCCAGCAGCTTAAATCCCGGGTTAGAGACCCAGTACTTC. Its protein is CASSLNPGLETQYF. The genes are TRBV7-2 and TRBJ2-5, with D unresolved. This CDR3 is built from 14 residues. The germline CDR1 and CDR2 sequences are SGHTA and FQGNSA. Trimming removed 2 bases at V and 4 bases at J, with 11 bases between.

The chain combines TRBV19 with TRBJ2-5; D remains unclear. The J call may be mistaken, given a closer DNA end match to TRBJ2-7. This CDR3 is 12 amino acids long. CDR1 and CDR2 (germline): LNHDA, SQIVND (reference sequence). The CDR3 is CASSIRSYEQYF. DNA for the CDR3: TGTGCCAGTAGTATTCGGTCCTACGAGCAGTACTTC.

The chain's CDR3 is CATSREAGRSFSGANVLTF. The CDR3 nucleotides read TGTGCCACCAGCAGAGAGGCGGGCAGGTCCTTCTCTGGGGCCAACGTCCTGACTTTC. This sequence joins TRBV15 and TRBJ2-6; D is possibly TRBD2 (5 bases). The CDR3 is made up of 19 amino acids. Per the germline V gene, CDR1 is LNHNV and CDR2 is YYDKDF (reference sequence). V lost 0 bases to trimming and J lost 0 bases, with 15 bases between them.

CDR3 sequence reads: CASSTPRGGSNQPQHF. CDR3 nucleotide sequence: TGTGCCAGCAGCACTCCCCGGGGGGGGAGCAATCAGCCCCAGCATTTT. The J gene is TRBJ1-5, the V gene TRBV7-2, with D perhaps TRBD1 (5 bases). The length of the CDR3 is 16 residues. V was pared by 5 bases and J by 1 base, with 15 bases between. From germline, CDR1 is SGHTA and CDR2 FQGNSA.

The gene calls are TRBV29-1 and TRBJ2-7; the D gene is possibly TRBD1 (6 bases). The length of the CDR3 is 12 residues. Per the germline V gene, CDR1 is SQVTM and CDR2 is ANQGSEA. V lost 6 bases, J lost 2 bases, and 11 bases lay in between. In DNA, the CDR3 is TGCAGCGTACGACAGGTTACCTACGAGCAGTACTTC. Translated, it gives CSVRQVTYEQYF.

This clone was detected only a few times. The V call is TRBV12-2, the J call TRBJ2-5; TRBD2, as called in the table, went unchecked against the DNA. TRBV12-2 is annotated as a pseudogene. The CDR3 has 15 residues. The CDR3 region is CASRFRDCLMETQYF. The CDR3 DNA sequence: TGTGCAAGTCGCTTCAGGGACTGCCTAATGGAGACCCAGTACTTC.

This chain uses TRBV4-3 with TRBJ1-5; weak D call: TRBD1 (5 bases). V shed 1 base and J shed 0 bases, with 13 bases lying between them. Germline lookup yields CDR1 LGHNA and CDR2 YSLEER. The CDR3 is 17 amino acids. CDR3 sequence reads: CASSQALWQGSNQPQHF. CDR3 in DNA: TGCGCCAGCAGCCAAGCATTATGGCAGGGTAGCAATCAGCCCCAGCATTTT.